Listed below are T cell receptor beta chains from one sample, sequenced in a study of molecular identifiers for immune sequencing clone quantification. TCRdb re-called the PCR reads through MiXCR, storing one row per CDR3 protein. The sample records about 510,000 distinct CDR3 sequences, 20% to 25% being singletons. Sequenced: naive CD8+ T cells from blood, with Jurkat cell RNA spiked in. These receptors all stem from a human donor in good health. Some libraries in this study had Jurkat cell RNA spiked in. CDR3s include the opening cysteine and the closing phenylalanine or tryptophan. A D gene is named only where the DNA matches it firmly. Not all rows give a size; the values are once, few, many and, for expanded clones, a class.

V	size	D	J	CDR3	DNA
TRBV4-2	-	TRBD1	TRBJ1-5	CASSQSDRVDNQPQHF	TGTGCCAGCAGCCAATCGGACAGGGTCGACAATCAGCCCCAGCATTTT
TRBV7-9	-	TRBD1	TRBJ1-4	CASSLEGQSNEKLFF	TGTGCCAGCAGCTTAGAGGGACAGTCTAATGAAAAACTGTTTTTT
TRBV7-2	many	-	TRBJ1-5	CASSLEKRQPQHF	TGTGCCAGCAGCTTAGAGAAGAGGCAGCCCCAGCATTTT
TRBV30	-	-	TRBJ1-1	CAWSFHSNTEAFF	TGTGCCTGGAGTTTCCACTCGAACACTGAAGCTTTCTTT
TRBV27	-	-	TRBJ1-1	CASSWGFHTEAFF	TGTGCCAGCAGCTGGGGGTTCCACACTGAAGCTTTCTTT
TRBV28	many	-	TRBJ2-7	CASSFPTGFDSYEQYF	TGTGCCAGCAGTTTCCCTACGGGGTTTGACTCCTACGAGCAGTACTTC
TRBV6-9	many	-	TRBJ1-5	CASSYWVLGCNQPQHF	TGTGCCAGCAGTTATTGGGTTCTAGGGTGCAATCAGCCCCAGCATTTT
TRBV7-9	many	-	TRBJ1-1	CASSLGGLPEAFF	TGTGCCAGCAGCTTAGGGGGGCTACCAGAAGCTTTCTTT
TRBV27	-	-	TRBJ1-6	CASSTLQGFGSPLHF	TGTGCCAGCAGTACCCTACAGGGCTTCGGTTCACCCCTCCACTTT
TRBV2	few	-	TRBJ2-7	CASSERDYEQYF	TGTGCCAGCAGTGAGCGGGACTACGAGCAGTACTTC
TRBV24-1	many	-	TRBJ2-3	CATSDSTYLTDTQYF	TGTGCCACCAGTGATTCTACATATCTCACAGATACGCAGTATTTT
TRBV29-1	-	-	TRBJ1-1	CSVAIRGNTEAFF	TGCAGCGTCGCGATTAGGGGGAACACTGAAGCTTTCTTT
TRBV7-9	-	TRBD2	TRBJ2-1	CASSLEASGGLGEQFF	TGTGCCAGCAGCTTAGAGGCTAGCGGGGGGCTTGGCGAGCAGTTCTTC
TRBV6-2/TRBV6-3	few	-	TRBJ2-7	CATGQNYEQYF	TGTGCCACCGGACAGAACTACGAGCAGTACTTC
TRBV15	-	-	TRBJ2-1	CAISRDRSEQFF	TGTGCCATCAGCAGAGATAGGAGCGAGCAGTTCTTC
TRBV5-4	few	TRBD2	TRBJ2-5	CASSWGLGQETQYF	TGTGCCAGCAGCTGGGGACTAGGACAAGAGACCCAGTACTTC
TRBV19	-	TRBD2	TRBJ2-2	CASSQTSGGASVKSGELFF	TGTGCCAGTAGTCAGACTAGCGGGGGGGCCTCGGTGAAGTCCGGGGAGCTGTTTTTT
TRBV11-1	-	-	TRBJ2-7	CARSFREPYEQYF	TGTGCCCGCAGCTTCCGGGAGCCCTACGAGCAGTACTTC
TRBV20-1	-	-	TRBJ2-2	CSAISVTGELFF	TGCAGTGCTATTTCGGTCACCGGGGAGCTGTTTTTT
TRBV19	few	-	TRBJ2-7	CASSPAEGGPYEQYF	TGTGCCAGTAGCCCCGCCGAGGGGGGACCCTACGAGCAGTACTTC